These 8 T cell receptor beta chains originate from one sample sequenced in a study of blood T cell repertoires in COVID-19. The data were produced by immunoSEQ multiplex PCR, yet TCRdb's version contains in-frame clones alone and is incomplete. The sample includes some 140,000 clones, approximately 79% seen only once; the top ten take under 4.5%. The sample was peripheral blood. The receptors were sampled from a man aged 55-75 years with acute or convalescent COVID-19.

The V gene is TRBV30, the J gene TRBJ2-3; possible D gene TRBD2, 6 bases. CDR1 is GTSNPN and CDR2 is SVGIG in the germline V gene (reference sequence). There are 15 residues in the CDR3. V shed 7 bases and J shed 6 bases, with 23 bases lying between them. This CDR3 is CASGGRSGLADTQYF. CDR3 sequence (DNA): TGTGCCTCCGGAGGGAGGTCAGGATTAGCGGATACGCAGTATTTT.

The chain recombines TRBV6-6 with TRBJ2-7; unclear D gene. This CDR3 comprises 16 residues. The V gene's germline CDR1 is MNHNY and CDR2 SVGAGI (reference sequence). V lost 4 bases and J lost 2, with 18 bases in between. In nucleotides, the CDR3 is TGTGCCAGCAGTTTCCCCTCCCTGCGGCCCACCTACGAGCAGTACTTC. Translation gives CASSFPSLRPTYEQYF.

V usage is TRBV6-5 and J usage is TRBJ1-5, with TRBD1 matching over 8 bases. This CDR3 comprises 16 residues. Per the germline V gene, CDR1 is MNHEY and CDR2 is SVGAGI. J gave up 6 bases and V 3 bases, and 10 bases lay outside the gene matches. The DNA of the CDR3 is TGTGCCAGCAGTTATAGTTTTGCAGGGACAGGTCAGCCCCAGCATTTT. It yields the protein CASSYSFAGTGQPQHF.

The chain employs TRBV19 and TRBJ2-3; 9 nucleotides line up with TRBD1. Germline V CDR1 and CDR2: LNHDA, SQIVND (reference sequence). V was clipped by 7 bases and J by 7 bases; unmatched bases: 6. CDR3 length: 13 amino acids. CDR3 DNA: TGTGCCAGTACCGCACAGGGGGCCTATACGCAGTATTTT. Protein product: CASTAQGAYTQYF.

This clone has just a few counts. This CDR3 reads CASSHRQGQYGYTF. For the CDR3, the DNA is TGTGCCAGCAGCCATCGACAGGGCCAATATGGCTACACCTTC. This chain connects TRBV13 to TRBJ1-2, with TRBD1 matching over 7 bases. Germline CDR1 and CDR2: PRHDT and FYEKMQ (reference sequence). The CDR3 has 14 residues. V was pared by 5 bases and J by 5 bases, with 8 bases of the junction left unmatched.

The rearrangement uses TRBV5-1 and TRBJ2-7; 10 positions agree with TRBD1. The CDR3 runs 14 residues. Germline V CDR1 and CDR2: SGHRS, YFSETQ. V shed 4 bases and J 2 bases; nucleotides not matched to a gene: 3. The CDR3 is CASSAGTGAYEQYF. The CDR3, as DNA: TGCGCCAGCAGCGCCGGGACAGGGGCCTACGAGCAGTACTTC.

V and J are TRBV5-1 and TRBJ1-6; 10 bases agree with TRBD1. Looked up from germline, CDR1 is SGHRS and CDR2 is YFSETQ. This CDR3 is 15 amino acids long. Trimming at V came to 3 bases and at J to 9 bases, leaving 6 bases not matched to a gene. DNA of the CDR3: TGCGCCAGCAGCTCCGGGACAGGGGTTATTTCACCCCTCCACTTT. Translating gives CASSSGTGVISPLHF. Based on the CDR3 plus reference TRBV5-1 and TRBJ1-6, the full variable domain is KAGVTQTPRYLIKTRGQQVTLSCSPISGHRSVSWYQQTPGQGLQFLFEYFSETQRNKGNFPGRFSGRQFSNSRSEMNVSTLELGDSALYLCASSSGTGVISPLHFGNGTRLTVT.

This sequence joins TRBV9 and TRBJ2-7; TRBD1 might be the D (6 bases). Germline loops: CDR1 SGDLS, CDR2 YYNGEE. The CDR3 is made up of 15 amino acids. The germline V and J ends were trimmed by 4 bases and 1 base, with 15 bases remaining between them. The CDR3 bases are TGTGCCAGCAGCCCCCGACTACAGGGATCCTACGAGCAGTACTTC. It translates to CASSPRLQGSYEQYF. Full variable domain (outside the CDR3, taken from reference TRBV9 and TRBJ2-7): DSGVTQTPKHLITATGQRVTLRCSPRSGDLSVYWYQQSLDQGLQFLIQYYNGEERAKGNILERFSAQQFPDLHSELNLSSLELGDSALYFCASSPRLQGSYEQYFGPGTRLTVT.